This T cell receptor beta chain was sequenced during a study of cytomegalovirus exposure and HLA in healthy donors. PCR was performed using 60 Vbeta and 13 Jbeta primers. The table came from immunoSEQ multiplex PCR; TCRdb's copy has only in-frame clones and leaves some out. The sample includes around 55,000 clones. Looked up from germline, CDR1 is LNHDA and CDR2 is SQIVND (reference sequence). J gave up 4 bases and V 6 bases, and 5 bases lay outside the gene matches. This CDR3 contains 16 residues. The clonotype comes from a man in his fifties in good health and CMV-seropositive. Sequencing was performed on PBMCs. The chain joins TRBV19 to TRBJ2-3; 15 bases map to TRBD2. DNA for the CDR3: TGTGCCAGTAGCACGGGACTAGCGGGAGGATCAGATACGCAGTATTTT. Protein product: CASSTGLAGGSDTQYF.